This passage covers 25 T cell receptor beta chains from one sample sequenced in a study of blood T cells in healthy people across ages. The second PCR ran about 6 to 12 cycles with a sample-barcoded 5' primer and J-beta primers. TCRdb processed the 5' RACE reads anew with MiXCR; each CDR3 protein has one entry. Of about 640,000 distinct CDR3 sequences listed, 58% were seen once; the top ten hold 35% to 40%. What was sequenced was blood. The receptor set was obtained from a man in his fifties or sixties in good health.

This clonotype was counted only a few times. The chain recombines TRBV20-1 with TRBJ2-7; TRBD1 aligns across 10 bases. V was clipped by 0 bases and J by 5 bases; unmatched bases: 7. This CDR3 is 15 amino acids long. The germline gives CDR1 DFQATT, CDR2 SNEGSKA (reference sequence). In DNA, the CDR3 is TGCAGTGCTAGAGACATTACCGGGACAGGGGACGAGCAGTACTTC. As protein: CSARDITGTGDEQYF.

CDR3 amino acids: CASSPLQGGTGELFF. DNA for the CDR3: TGTGCCAGCAGTCCTCTACAGGGTGGCACCGGGGAGCTGTTTTTT. This rearrangement joins TRBV6-1 to TRBJ2-2; tentative D call: TRBD1 (6 bases). The CDR3 spans 15 residues. V gave up 5 bases and J gave up 4 bases, with 14 bases separating them. Germline V gene lookup returns CDR1 MNHNS and CDR2 SASEGT.

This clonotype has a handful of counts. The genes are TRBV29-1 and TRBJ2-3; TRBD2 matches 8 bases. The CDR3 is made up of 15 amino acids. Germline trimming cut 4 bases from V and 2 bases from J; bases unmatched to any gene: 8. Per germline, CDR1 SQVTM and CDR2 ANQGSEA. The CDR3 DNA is TGCAGCGTTGCGGTTAGCGGGGCCCCCACAGATACGCAGTATTTT. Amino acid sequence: CSVAVSGAPTDTQYF.

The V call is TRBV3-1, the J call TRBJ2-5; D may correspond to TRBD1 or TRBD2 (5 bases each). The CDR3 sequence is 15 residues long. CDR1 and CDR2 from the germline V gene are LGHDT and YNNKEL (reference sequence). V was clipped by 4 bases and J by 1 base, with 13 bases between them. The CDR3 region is CASSRGYGGQETQYF. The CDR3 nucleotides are TGTGCCAGCAGCCGAGGATATGGGGGCCAAGAGACCCAGTACTTC.

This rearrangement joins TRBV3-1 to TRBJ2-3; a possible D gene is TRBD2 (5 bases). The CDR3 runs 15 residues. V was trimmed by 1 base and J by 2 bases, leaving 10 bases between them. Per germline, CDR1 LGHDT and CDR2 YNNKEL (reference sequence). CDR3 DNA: TGTGCCAGCAGCCAAGCGGGGTACAACACAGATACGCAGTATTTT. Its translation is CASSQAGYNTDTQYF.

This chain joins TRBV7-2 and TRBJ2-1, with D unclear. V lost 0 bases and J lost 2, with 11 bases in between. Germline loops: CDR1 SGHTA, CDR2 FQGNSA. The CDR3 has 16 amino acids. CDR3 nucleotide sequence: TGTGCCAGCAGCTTAGCAGTGGCGGAAGCCTACAATGAGCAGTTCTTC. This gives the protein CASSLAVAEAYNEQFF.

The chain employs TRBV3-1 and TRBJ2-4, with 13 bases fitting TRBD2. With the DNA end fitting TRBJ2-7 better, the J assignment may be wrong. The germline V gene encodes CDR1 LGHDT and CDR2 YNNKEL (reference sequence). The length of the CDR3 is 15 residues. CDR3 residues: CASSPGLAGTNEQYF. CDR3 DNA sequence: TGTGCCAGCAGCCCGGGACTAGCGGGGACAAACGAGCAGTACTTC.

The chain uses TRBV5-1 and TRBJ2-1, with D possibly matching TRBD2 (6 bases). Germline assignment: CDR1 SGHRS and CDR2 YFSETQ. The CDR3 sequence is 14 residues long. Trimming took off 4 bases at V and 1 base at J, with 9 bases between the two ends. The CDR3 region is CASSRDWSYNEQFF. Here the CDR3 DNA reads TGCGCCAGCAGCAGGGACTGGTCCTACAATGAGCAGTTCTTC. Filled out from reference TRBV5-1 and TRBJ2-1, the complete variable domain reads KAGVTQTPRYLIKTRGQQVTLSCSPISGHRSVSWYQQTPGQGLQFLFEYFSETQRNKGNFPGRFSGRQFSNSRSEMNVSTLELGDSALYLCASSRDWSYNEQFFGPGTRLTVL.

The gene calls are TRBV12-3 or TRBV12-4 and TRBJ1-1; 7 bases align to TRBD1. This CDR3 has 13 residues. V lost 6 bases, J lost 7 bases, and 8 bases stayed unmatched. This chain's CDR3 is CASRTDGTVEAFF. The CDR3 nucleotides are TGTGCCAGCAGAACTGACGGGACAGTTGAAGCTTTCTTT.

The CDR3 nucleotides read TGTGCTAGTGGTTTGCCCTCTGACACCGGGGAGCTGTTTTTT. Protein: CASGLPSDTGELFF. V usage is TRBV12-5 and J usage is TRBJ2-2, with D unresolved. Germline-derived CDR1 and CDR2 are LGHNT and FRNRAP. Trimming removed 2 bases from V and 3 bases from J, with 7 bases in between. The CDR3 loop spans 14 amino acids.

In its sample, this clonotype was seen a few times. DNA for the CDR3: TGTGCCAGCAGCCCAAGGACTAGCGGTGACAATGAGCAGTTCTTC. Encoded protein: CASSPRTSGDNEQFF. The chain uses TRBV7-2 and TRBJ2-1, with TRBD2 matching over 10 bases. In germline, CDR1 is SGHTA, CDR2 FQGNSA. With 5 bases clipped from V and 5 bases from J, the junction kept 6 bases outside the gene matches. The CDR3 extends over 15 amino acids.

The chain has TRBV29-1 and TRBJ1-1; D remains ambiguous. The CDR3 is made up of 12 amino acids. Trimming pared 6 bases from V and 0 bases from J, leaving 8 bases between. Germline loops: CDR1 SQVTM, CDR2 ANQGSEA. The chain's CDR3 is CSVLGVNTEAFF. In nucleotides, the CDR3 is TGCAGCGTCCTGGGAGTGAACACTGAAGCTTTCTTT.

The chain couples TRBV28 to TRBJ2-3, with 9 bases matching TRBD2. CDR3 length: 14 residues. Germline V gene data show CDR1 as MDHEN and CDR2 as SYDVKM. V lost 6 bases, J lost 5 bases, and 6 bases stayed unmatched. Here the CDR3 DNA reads TGTGCCAGCAGCCGCGGGAGGGCCGTAGATACGCAGTATTTT. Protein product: CASSRGRAVDTQYF. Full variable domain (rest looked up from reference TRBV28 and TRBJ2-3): DVKVTQSSRYLVKRTGEKVFLECVQDMDHENMFWYRQDPGLGLRLIYFSYDVKMKEKGDIPEGYSVSREKKERFSLILESASTNQTSMYLCASSRGRAVDTQYFGPGTRLTVL.

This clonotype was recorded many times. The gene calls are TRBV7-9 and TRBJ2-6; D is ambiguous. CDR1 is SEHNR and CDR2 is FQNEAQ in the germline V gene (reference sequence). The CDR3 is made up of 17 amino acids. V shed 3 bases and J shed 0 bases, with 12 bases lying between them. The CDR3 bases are TGTGCCAGCAGCTTCTTCGTGAGTCTCTCTGGGGCCAACGTCCTGACTTTC. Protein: CASSFFVSLSGANVLTF.

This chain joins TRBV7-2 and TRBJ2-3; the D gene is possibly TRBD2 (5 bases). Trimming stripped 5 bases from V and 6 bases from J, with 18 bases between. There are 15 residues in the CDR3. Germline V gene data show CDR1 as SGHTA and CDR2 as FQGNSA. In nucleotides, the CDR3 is TGTGCCAGCAGCCCCGAGCGGATGGGGTCGGATACGCAGTATTTT. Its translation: CASSPERMGSDTQYF.

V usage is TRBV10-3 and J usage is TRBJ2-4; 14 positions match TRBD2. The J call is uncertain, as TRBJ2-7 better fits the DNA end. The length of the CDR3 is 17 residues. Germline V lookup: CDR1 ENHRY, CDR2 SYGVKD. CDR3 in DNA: TGTGCCATCAGCCCGACTAGCGGGGGGGCCTTTGCCTACGAGCAGTACTTC. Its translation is CAISPTSGGAFAYEQYF.

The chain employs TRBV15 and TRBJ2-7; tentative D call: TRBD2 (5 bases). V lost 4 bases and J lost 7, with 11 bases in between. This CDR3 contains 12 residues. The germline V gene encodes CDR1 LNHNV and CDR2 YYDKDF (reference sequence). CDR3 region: CATSTRPGEQYF. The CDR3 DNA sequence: TGTGCCACCAGCACCCGGCCGGGAGAGCAGTACTTC. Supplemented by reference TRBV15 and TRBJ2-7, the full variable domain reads DAMVIQNPRYQVTQFGKPVTLSCSQTLNHNVMYWYQQKSSQAPKLLFHYYDKDFNNEADTPDNFQSRRPNTSFCFLDIRSPGLGDTAMYLCATSTRPGEQYFGPGTRLTVT.

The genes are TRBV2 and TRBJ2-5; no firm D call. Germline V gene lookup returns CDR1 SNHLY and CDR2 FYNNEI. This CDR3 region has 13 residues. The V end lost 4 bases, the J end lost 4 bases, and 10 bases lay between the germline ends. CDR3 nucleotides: TGTGCCAGCAGTGTGTTCGAAAGAGAGACCCAGTACTTC. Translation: CASSVFERETQYF.

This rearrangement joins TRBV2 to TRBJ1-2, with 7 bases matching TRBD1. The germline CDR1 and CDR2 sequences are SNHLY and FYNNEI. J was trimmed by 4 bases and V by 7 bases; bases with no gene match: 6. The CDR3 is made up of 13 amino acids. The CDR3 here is CASTRQGGYGYTF. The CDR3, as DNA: TGTGCCAGCACCAGACAGGGTGGCTATGGCTACACCTTC.

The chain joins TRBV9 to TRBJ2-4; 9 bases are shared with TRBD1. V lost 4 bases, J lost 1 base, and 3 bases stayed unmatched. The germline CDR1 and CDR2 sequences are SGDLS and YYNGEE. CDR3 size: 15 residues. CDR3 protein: CASSIGTGAKNIQYF. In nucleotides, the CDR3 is TGTGCCAGCAGCATAGGGACAGGGGCCAAAAACATTCAGTACTTC. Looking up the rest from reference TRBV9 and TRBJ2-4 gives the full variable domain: DSGVTQTPKHLITATGQRVTLRCSPRSGDLSVYWYQQSLDQGLQFLIQYYNGEERAKGNILERFSAQQFPDLHSELNLSSLELGDSALYFCASSIGTGAKNIQYFGAGTRLSVL.

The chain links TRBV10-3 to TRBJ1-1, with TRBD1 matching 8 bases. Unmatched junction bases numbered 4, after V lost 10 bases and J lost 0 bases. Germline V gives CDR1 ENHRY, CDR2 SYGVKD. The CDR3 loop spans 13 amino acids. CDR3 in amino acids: CATKTGVNTEAFF. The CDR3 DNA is TGTGCCACAAAGACAGGGGTGAACACTGAAGCTTTCTTT.

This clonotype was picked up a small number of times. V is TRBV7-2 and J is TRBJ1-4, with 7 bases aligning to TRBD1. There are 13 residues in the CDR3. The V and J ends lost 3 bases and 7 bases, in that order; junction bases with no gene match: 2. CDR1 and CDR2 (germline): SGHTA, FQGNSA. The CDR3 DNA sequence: TGTGCCAGCAGCTTTACAGGGGTTGAAAAACTGTTTTTT. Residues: CASSFTGVEKLFF. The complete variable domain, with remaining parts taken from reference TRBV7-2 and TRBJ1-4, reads GAGVSQSPSNKVTEKGKDVELRCDPISGHTALYWYRQSLGQGLEFLIYFQGNSAPDKSGLPSDRFSAERTGGSVSTLTIQRTQQEDSAVYLCASSFTGVEKLFFGSGTQLSVL.

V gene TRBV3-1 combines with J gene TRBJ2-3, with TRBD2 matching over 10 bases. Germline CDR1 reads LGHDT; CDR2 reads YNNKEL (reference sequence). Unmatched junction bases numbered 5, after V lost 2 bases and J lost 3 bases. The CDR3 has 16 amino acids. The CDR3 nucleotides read TGTGCCAGCAGCCAACTAGCGGGGGCGGGAACAGATACGCAGTATTTT. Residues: CASSQLAGAGTDTQYF.

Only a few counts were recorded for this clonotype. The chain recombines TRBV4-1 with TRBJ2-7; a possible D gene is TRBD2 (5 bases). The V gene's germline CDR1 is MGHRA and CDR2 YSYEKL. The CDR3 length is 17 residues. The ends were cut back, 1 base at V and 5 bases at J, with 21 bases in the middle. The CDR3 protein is CASSQVNIGFSGDEQYF. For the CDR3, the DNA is TGCGCCAGCAGCCAAGTAAACATAGGGTTCTCCGGGGACGAGCAGTACTTC.

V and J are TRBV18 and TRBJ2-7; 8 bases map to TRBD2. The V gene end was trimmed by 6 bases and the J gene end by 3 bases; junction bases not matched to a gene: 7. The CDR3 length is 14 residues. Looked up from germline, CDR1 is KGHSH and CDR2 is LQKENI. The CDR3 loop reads CASSLSTSGYEQYF. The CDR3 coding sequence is TGTGCCAGCTCCCTAAGTACTAGCGGCTACGAGCAGTACTTC.